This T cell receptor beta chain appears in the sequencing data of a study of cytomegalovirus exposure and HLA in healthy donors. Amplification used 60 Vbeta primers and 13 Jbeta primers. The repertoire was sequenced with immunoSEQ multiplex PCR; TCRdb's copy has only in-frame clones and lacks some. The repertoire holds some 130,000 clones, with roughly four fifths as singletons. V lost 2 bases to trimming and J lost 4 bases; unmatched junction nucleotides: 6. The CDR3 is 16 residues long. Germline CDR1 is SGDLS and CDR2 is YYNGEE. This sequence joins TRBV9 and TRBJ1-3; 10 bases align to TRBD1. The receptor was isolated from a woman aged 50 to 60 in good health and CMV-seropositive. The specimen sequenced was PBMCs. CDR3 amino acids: CASSVAGQGGGNTIYF. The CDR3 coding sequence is TGTGCCAGCAGCGTGGCAGGACAGGGGGGAGGAAACACCATATATTTT.